A single sample gave rise to the 3 T cell receptor beta chains below, sequenced in a study of cytomegalovirus exposure and HLA in healthy donors. It was with 60 Vbeta and 13 Jbeta primers that the PCR ran. Generated by immunoSEQ multiplex PCR, the TCRdb table keeps only in-frame clones and is missing some. The data contain approximately 76,000 clones, about 69% of them singletons. The sequenced sample was PBMCs. These receptors all stem from a woman between 40 and 50 years old in good health and CMV-seropositive.

The chain has TRBV29-1 and TRBJ1-2, with a tentative D call TRBD1 (5 bases). Germline V gene data show CDR1 as SQVTM and CDR2 as ANQGSEA. The germline V and J ends were trimmed by 6 bases and 7 bases, with 21 bases remaining between them. The CDR3 covers 14 residues. As DNA, the CDR3 is TGCAGCGTCTCCTGGGTGCAGGGTGCTTCTGGCTACACCTTC. Amino acids: CSVSWVQGASGYTF.

The gene calls are TRBV4-3 and TRBJ2-2, with TRBD2 matching over 15 bases. V shed 4 bases and J 2 bases; nucleotides not matched to a gene: 5. Germline values: CDR1 LGHNA, CDR2 YSLEER. There are 18 residues in the CDR3. The DNA for the CDR3 is TGCGCCAGCAGCCTGACGGGACTAGCGGGAGGAAACACCGGGGAGCTGTTTTTT. Amino acid sequence: CASSLTGLAGGNTGELFF.

The chain couples TRBV25-1 to TRBJ2-1, with 9 nucleotides matching TRBD1. In germline, CDR1 is MGHDK, CDR2 SYGVNS. This CDR3 is 15 amino acids long. The ends lost 8 bases at V and 4 bases at J; junction bases unmatched: 9. The DNA of the CDR3 is TGTGCCAGCGTTAAAACCGGGACAGGGTACAATGAGCAGTTCTTC. Its protein product is CASVKTGTGYNEQFF. The full variable domain, with the rest looked up from reference TRBV25-1 and TRBJ2-1, is EADIYQTPRYLVIGTGKKITLECSQTMGHDKMYWYQQDPGMELHLIHYSYGVNSTEKGDLSSESTVSRIRTEHFPLTLESARPSHTSQYLCASVKTGTGYNEQFFGPGTRLTVL.